The clone carrying this TCR beta chain was detected many times. Its antigen is currently unknown. Per the germline V gene, CDR1 is SGDLS and CDR2 is YYNGEE. The CDR3 has 15 amino acids. V dropped 4 bases and J dropped 1 base, with 11 bases sitting between them. Molecular barcoding with unique molecular identifiers was used for the TCRbeta library. MiXCR, applied by TCRdb to the PCR reads, yields one record per CDR3 protein. The sample has over 150,000 distinct CDR3 sequences; approximately 6.9% are singletons. This sample was included in a study of T-cell reconstitution after alpha-beta-depleted transplantation in children. Points from the study as a whole: After transplant, high TCRbeta diversity at day 60 in some patients arose from surviving recipient T cells and thymic progenitors. Diversity and T-cell counts at one year after transplant derived mostly from new T cells.

The TCR comes from a boy younger than 10 with acute lymphoblastic leukemia, due to receive a stem cell transplant. The specimen was PBMCs, collected before TCRalphabeta/CD19-depleted stem cell transplant. The chain combines TRBV9 with TRBJ2-2; D is ambiguous. The CDR3 nucleotides read TGTGCCAGCAGCCTCGCGAGCGAGAACACCGGGGAGCTGTTTTTT. This sequence encodes CASSLASENTGELFF.